Each of the 28 T cell receptor beta chains below was sequenced from the same sample in a study of cytomegalovirus exposure and HLA in healthy donors. Assay used: immunoSEQ multiplex PCR; TCRdb lists only in-frame clones, some missing. The sample lists some 240,000 clones; over 65% were seen once. The sample was PBMCs. The receptors were sampled from a woman under 30 in good health and CMV-seronegative.

This chain uses TRBV6-1 with TRBJ2-2, with 7 bases that match TRBD1. Germline V gene lookup returns CDR1 MNHNS and CDR2 SASEGT. This CDR3 spans 18 amino acids. V gave up 2 bases and J gave up 5 bases; unmatched junction bases: 14. Written as DNA, the CDR3 is TGTGCCAGCAGTGAACGAGCGCCACAGGGGACCCAAACCGGGGAGCTGTTTTTT. Translation: CASSERAPQGTQTGELFF.

This sequence joins TRBV7-9 and TRBJ2-1, with D tentatively TRBD2 (5 bases). V shed 5 bases and J shed 1 base, with 12 bases lying between them. There are 15 residues in the CDR3. CDR1 and CDR2 from the germline V gene are SEHNR and FQNEAQ (reference sequence). The CDR3 DNA follows: TGTGCCAGCAGCCCGGGGTCCCTTTCCTACAATGAGCAGTTCTTC. This codes for CASSPGSLSYNEQFF.

This clone occurred a few times. The V and J genes are TRBV4-1 and TRBJ1-5, with D hard to call. Germline V gene sequence: CDR1 MGHRA, CDR2 YSYEKL. V was cut by 4 bases and J by 6 bases, with 10 bases left in between. The CDR3 has 13 amino acids. The CDR3 sequence: CASSLQRGQPQHF. In nucleotides, the CDR3 is TGCGCCAGCAGCCTACAACGTGGTCAGCCCCAGCATTTT.

In nucleotides, the CDR3 is TGTGCCAGCAGCTTACCCCCTAGCGGGGGCCACGAGCAGTACTTC. This codes for CASSLPPSGGHEQYF. The chain combines TRBV11-1 with TRBJ2-7, with 10 bases that match TRBD2. CDR1 is SGHAT, CDR2 FQDESV, per germline (reference sequence). The CDR3 extends over 15 amino acids. Germline trimming cut 2 bases from V and 5 bases from J; bases unmatched to any gene: 6.

This rearrangement joins TRBV5-1 to TRBJ2-7; the match to TRBD1 covers 7 bases. CDR3 size: 14 residues. The germline V gene encodes CDR1 SGHRS and CDR2 YFSETQ. V dropped 4 bases and J dropped 2; count of bases not matched to a gene: 6. CDR3 in amino acids: CASSTRGQPYEQYF. The CDR3, as DNA: TGCGCCAGCAGCACCAGGGGACAGCCCTACGAGCAGTACTTC.

This chain links TRBV1 with TRBJ2-4; the table's D call, TRBD2, has no DNA check behind it. TRBV1 is annotated as a pseudogene. The CDR3 is 17 residues long. The CDR3 nucleotides read TGCACCAGCAGCCCCCACTCGGGGATGGGTACCAAAAACATTCAGTACTTC. It specifies CTSSPHSGMGTKNIQYF.

V gene TRBV6-1 combines with J gene TRBJ2-1, with D perhaps TRBD1 (6 bases). The CDR3 contains 12 residues. Trimming left V 2 bases short and J 7 bases short, with 6 bases between. CDR1 is MNHNS and CDR2 is SASEGT in the germline V gene. This CDR3 reads CASSEQGNEQFF. DNA of the CDR3: TGTGCCAGCAGTGAACAGGGGAATGAGCAGTTCTTC.

A word on this clone: In the same sample, other DNA sequences code for this CDR3. The chain recombines TRBV30 with TRBJ1-1; D uncertain. This CDR3 comprises 12 residues. Germline CDR1 reads GTSNPN; CDR2 reads SVGIG (reference sequence). V gave up 2 bases and J gave up 1 base, with 5 bases separating them. CDR3: CAWSRENTEAFF. CDR3 bases: TGTGCCTGGAGTCGAGAGAACACTGAAGCTTTCTTT.

This clone occurred once. The J gene is TRBJ2-1, the V gene TRBV4-2, with 8 bases identical to TRBD2. The CDR3 totals 14 residues. The V and J ends lost 4 bases and 8 bases, in that order; junction bases with no gene match: 7. The germline V gene has CDR1 LGHNA and CDR2 YNFKEQ. The CDR3 here is CASSLRQAGDEQFF. CDR3 DNA sequence: TGTGCCAGCAGCCTAAGACAAGCGGGGGATGAGCAGTTCTTC.

CDR3 residues: CATSRDGGLETQYF. CDR3 nucleotide sequence: TGTGCCACCAGCAGAGATGGGGGTCTAGAGACCCAGTACTTC. This rearrangement joins TRBV15 to TRBJ2-5; TRBD1 or TRBD2 may be the D gene (5 bases each). The CDR3 is 14 amino acids. Trimming shortened V by 0 bases and J by 4 bases, and 9 bases separated the two germline ends. CDR1 and CDR2 (germline): LNHNV, YYDKDF (reference sequence).

The genes are TRBV27 and TRBJ1-4; the match to TRBD1 covers 7 bases. The length of the CDR3 is 16 residues. The junction had 13 bases not matched to a gene; V was cut back by 7 bases and J by 5 bases. Germline CDR1 and CDR2: MNHEY and SMNVEV (reference sequence). The CDR3 reads CASTERGLVDNEKLFF. In DNA form, the CDR3 reads TGTGCCAGCACCGAAAGGGGGCTAGTAGACAATGAAAAACTGTTTTTT.

This clone came up once. CDR3 DNA sequence: TGTGCCAGCAGCGTATGGGGGGAATCCTACAATGAGCAGTTCTTC. Protein product: CASSVWGESYNEQFF. The chain carries TRBV9 and TRBJ2-1; a weak D match, TRBD2 (6 bases). The CDR3 is 15 amino acids. CDR1 SGDLS and CDR2 YYNGEE come from the germline V gene. Trimming took off 1 base at V and 1 base at J, with 9 bases between the two ends.

This sequence joins TRBV27 and TRBJ1-1; 11 nucleotides line up with TRBD1. V gave up 5 bases and J gave up 10 bases; unmatched junction bases: 9. CDR3 length: 14 amino acids. Germline V gives CDR1 MNHEY, CDR2 SMNVEV (reference sequence). CDR3 DNA sequence: TGTGCCAGCAGTCCCCCCGGGACAGGGGGTTCAGCTTTCTTT. It encodes CASSPPGTGGSAFF.

On this clone: Different DNA sequences within this sample yield the same CDR3. CDR3 nucleotides: TGTGCCAGCAGTGAAGGACCAACTAATGAAAAACTGTTTTTT. This gives the protein CASSEGPTNEKLFF. The chain is built from TRBV2 and TRBJ1-4; D unclear. The CDR3 runs 14 residues. CDR1 is SNHLY, CDR2 FYNNEI, per germline. The ends were cut back, 1 base at V and 0 bases at J, with 3 bases in the middle.

The J gene is TRBJ1-5, the V gene TRBV4-1; the match to TRBD1 covers 10 bases. Trimming took 0 bases from V and 7 from J; bases not matched to a gene: 9. The CDR3 totals 17 residues. CDR1 is MGHRA, CDR2 YSYEKL, per germline. CDR3 sequence reads: CASSQDPGQGKRQPQHF. The CDR3 DNA follows: TGCGCCAGCAGCCAAGACCCGGGACAGGGGAAGAGGCAGCCCCAGCATTTT.

This chain joins TRBV28 and TRBJ1-4; 8 bases are a match to TRBD1. Germline V lookup: CDR1 MDHEN, CDR2 SYDVKM. The trim removed 5 bases at V and 7 bases at J, leaving 6 bases unmatched. The CDR3 extends over 14 amino acids. DNA of the CDR3: TGTGCCAGCAGTATCAGGGGGCTTCGTGAAAAACTGTTTTTT. Amino acids: CASSIRGLREKLFF.

The chain carries TRBV15 and TRBJ2-3, with D possibly being TRBD1 (6 bases). The V and J ends lost 8 bases and 7 bases respectively, with 16 bases between them. Germline V CDR1 and CDR2: LNHNV, YYDKDF (reference sequence). The CDR3 covers 13 residues. CDR3 nucleotides: TGTGCCACCTGGGGGCAAAGAAGTTATACGCAGTATTTT. It translates to CATWGQRSYTQYF. The whole variable domain, filled in from reference TRBV15 and TRBJ2-3, reads DAMVIQNPRYQVTQFGKPVTLSCSQTLNHNVMYWYQQKSSQAPKLLFHYYDKDFNNEADTPDNFQSRRPNTSFCFLDIRSPGLGDTAMYLCATWGQRSYTQYFGPGTRLTVL.

The chain uses TRBV7-9 and TRBJ1-2; D unclear. Germline V gene sequence: CDR1 SEHNR, CDR2 FQNEAQ (reference sequence). The V gene lost 1 base and the J gene lost 14 bases, with 11 bases spanning the gap. The CDR3 totals 11 residues. The CDR3 loop is CASSLDFFGTF. Written as DNA, the CDR3 is TGTGCCAGCAGCTTAGACTTCTTCGGGACCTTC. Drawing the rest from reference TRBV7-9 and TRBJ1-2, the complete variable domain is DTGVSQNPRHKITKRGQNVTFRCDPISEHNRLYWYRQTLGQGPEFLTYFQNEAQLEKSRLLSDRFSAERPKGSFSTLEIQRTEQGDSAMYLCASSLDFFGTFGSGTRLTVV.

The chain employs TRBV7-2 and TRBJ2-1; 7 bases map to TRBD2. CDR1 and CDR2 from the germline V gene are SGHTA and FQGNSA. This CDR3 region has 16 residues. V lost 0 bases and J lost 3; bases outside the gene matches: 5. CDR3 protein: CASSLALAAYYNEQFF. CDR3 DNA sequence: TGTGCCAGCAGCTTAGCGCTAGCGGCCTACTACAATGAGCAGTTCTTC.

The chain is built from TRBV27 and TRBJ1-2; no definite D call. With 4 bases removed from V and 6 bases from J, the gap between germline ends came to 12 bases. CDR3 length equals 13 residues. Germline V gene sequence: CDR1 MNHEY, CDR2 SMNVEV (reference sequence). CDR3 coding DNA: TGTGCCAGCAGTTCGATCCCCGGGGATGGCTACACCTTC. This gives the protein CASSSIPGDGYTF.

The CDR3 DNA reads as TGTGCCAGCAGTTACGGGGGGGGACTTAACGAGCAGTACTTC. Its translation: CASSYGGGLNEQYF. This chain connects TRBV6-5 to TRBJ2-7; TRBD2 agrees at 7 bases. The CDR3 is made up of 14 amino acids. Germline V gene lookup returns CDR1 MNHEY and CDR2 SVGAGI. Losses at the gene ends were 2 bases for V and 5 bases for J; bases not matched to a gene: 6.

The V gene is TRBV19, the J gene TRBJ2-7, with D unresolved. This CDR3 region has 13 residues. CDR1 LNHDA and CDR2 SQIVND come from the germline V gene (reference sequence). Trimming left V 7 bases short and J 6 bases short, with 16 bases between. The CDR3 DNA sequence: TGTGCCAGTACCTCTCTAGGTGTCGCCGAGCAGTACTTC. Residues: CASTSLGVAEQYF.

This clone occurred a few times. The rearrangement uses TRBV5-6 and TRBJ1-1; D is uncertain. V lost 0 bases and J 0 bases, leaving 9 bases between the germline ends. Germline V gives CDR1 SGHDT, CDR2 YYEEEE. The CDR3 consists of 15 residues. For the CDR3, the DNA is TGTGCCAGCAGCTTGGACGGGAAACTGAACACTGAAGCTTTCTTT. This encodes CASSLDGKLNTEAFF.

The chain uses TRBV5-1 and TRBJ2-6, with a weak D call TRBD1 (6 bases). With 0 bases removed from V and 3 bases from J, the gap between germline ends came to 16 bases. This CDR3 spans 18 amino acids. Germline V gives CDR1 SGHRS, CDR2 YFSETQ. The CDR3 sequence: CASSLVGRGAYGANVLTF. The DNA for the CDR3 is TGCGCCAGCAGCTTGGTGGGCAGGGGCGCCTATGGGGCCAACGTCCTGACTTTC.

This clone was found a few times. Other DNA sequences from this sample encode an identical CDR3 as well. The rearrangement uses TRBV11-2 and TRBJ2-5; D ambiguous. The CDR3 runs 11 residues. Germline V gene sequence: CDR1 SGHAT, CDR2 FQNNGV. V was pared by 4 bases and J by 2 bases, with 2 bases between. CDR3 sequence: CASSSQETQYF. In DNA, the CDR3 is TGTGCCAGCAGCTCTCAAGAGACCCAGTACTTC.

This clone was found a few times. The chain links TRBV19 to TRBJ1-1, with D hard to call. The CDR3 sequence is 8 residues long. Germline loops: CDR1 LNHDA, CDR2 SQIVND (reference sequence). As DNA, the CDR3 is TGTGGCAACACTGAAGCTTTCTTT. Protein sequence: CGNTEAFF.

The chain carries TRBV6-1 and TRBJ1-1; TRBD1 might be the D (6 bases). This CDR3 comprises 15 residues. Germline CDR1 is MNHNS and CDR2 is SASEGT. V dropped 5 bases and J dropped 4 bases, with 17 bases sitting between them. This CDR3 reads CASSLKGEIFTEAFF. The CDR3 bases are TGTGCCAGCAGTTTAAAGGGGGAAATTTTCACTGAAGCTTTCTTT.

The rearrangement joins TRBV28 to TRBJ2-7, with D perhaps matching TRBD2 (7 bases). Trimming removed 7 bases at V and 7 bases at J, with 11 bases between. The CDR3 spans 11 residues. Per germline, CDR1 MDHEN and CDR2 SYDVKM. For the CDR3, the DNA is TGTGCCAGCAAGGGAGGGGGAGAGCAGTACTTC. Protein: CASKGGGEQYF.